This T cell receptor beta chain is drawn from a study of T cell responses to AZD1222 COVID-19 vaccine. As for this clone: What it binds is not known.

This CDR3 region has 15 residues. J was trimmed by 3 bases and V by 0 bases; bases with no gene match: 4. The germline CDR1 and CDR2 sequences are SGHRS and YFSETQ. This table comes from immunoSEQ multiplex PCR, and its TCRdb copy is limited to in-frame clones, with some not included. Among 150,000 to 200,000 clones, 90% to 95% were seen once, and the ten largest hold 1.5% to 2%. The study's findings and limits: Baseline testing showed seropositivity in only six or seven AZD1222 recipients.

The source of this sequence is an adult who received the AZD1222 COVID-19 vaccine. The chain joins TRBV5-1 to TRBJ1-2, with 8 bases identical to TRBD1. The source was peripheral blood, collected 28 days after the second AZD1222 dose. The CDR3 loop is CASSLEGQDYYGYTF. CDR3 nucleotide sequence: TGCGCCAGCAGCTTGGAGGGACAGGACTACTATGGCTACACCTTC. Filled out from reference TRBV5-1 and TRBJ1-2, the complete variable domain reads KAGVTQTPRYLIKTRGQQVTLSCSPISGHRSVSWYQQTPGQGLQFLFEYFSETQRNKGNFPGRFSGRQFSNSRSEMNVSTLELGDSALYLCASSLEGQDYYGYTFGSGTRLTVV.